This TCR beta chain comes out of a study of CD8 T cells in ankylosing spondylitis. The study, taken as a whole, reports: Enrichment of disease-linked clones was reportedly significant in matched ankylosing spondylitis synovial fluid. Some of the motif variants had earlier been found in reactive arthritis patients' fluid and blood.

This clonotype was seen repeatedly, ten times or more. Antigen specificity is unknown. TCRdb reanalysed the 5' RACE reads using MiXCR and keeps one entry per CDR3 protein. The data contain 200,000 to 300,000 distinct CDR3 sequences, roughly a tenth of them singletons. V was cut by 0 bases and J by 8 bases, with 8 bases left in between. This CDR3 region has 14 residues. Sequencing was done on a sample of blood, either unsorted or a sorted T cell fraction (not recorded which). V is TRBV12-3 or TRBV12-4 and J is TRBJ1-6; D is unclear. This sequence originates from a male donor with ankylosing spondylitis or in good health (not recorded which). For the CDR3, the DNA is TGTGCCAGCAGTTTAGCGCTTGGGGATTCACCCCTCCACTTT. Amino acids: CASSLALGDSPLHF.